The present entry profiles one T cell receptor beta chain with its context. This record comes from a study of blood T cell repertoires in COVID-19. Study overall: COVID-19 samples, acute and convalescent, were from the United States, Italy and Spain. T cells, B-cell-depleted T cells, or PBMCs supplied cDNA or gDNA.

Source study methods: How many nucleated cells were present was estimated from reference gene primer amplification. Profiled with immunoSEQ multiplex PCR; TCRdb holds only in-frame clones, not every one. That table is the source of V, J and clone size, and D and trimming were worked out from the DNA. The top ten hold around 18% of the sample, which has about 61,000 clones, around nine tenths seen once. Sequenced sample: peripheral blood. The source is a woman aged 80 or older with active COVID-19.

This CDR3 is CASSVAGGLQETQYF. The CDR3, as DNA: TGTGCCAGCAGCGTAGCGGGGGGCCTCCAAGAGACCCAGTACTTC. This chain links TRBV9 with TRBJ2-5; TRBD2 might be the D (7 bases). Between the trimmed V and J ends, which lost 0 bases and 1 base, there was a span of 10 bases. This CDR3 comprises 15 residues. The germline CDR1 and CDR2 sequences are SGDLS and YYNGEE. Using reference TRBV9 and TRBJ2-5 for the parts outside the CDR3, the full variable domain is DSGVTQTPKHLITATGQRVTLRCSPRSGDLSVYWYQQSLDQGLQFLIQYYNGEERAKGNILERFSAQQFPDLHSELNLSSLELGDSALYFCASSVAGGLQETQYFGPGTRLLVL.